The entry below gives a single T cell receptor (beta chain) sequence along with its context. The antigen is not known. The source of the sample is a study of T cells expressing NK-cell markers. This CDR3 spans 15 amino acids. The germline gives CDR1 DFQATT, CDR2 SNEGSKA (reference sequence). Each CDR3 protein gets one entry in TCRdb, which reprocessed the 5' RACE reads and gives no DNA. The sample includes fewer than 300,000 distinct CDR3 sequences. Study outcomes and limitations: In about six donors, dominant CD3+CD56+NKG2C+ clones formed about 1.0-7.5% of CD8+ cells.

The V call is TRBV20-1, the J call TRBJ2-7; TCRdb's D call of TRBD2 is untestable without DNA. Sequenced: blood T cells: a sorted CD56 or NKG2C T cell subset, CD4+ or CD8+ T cells, or bulk PBMC T cells (not recorded which). The TCR was taken from a woman between 18 and 70 years old in good health. The CDR3 reads CSAFETSFKSYEQYF.